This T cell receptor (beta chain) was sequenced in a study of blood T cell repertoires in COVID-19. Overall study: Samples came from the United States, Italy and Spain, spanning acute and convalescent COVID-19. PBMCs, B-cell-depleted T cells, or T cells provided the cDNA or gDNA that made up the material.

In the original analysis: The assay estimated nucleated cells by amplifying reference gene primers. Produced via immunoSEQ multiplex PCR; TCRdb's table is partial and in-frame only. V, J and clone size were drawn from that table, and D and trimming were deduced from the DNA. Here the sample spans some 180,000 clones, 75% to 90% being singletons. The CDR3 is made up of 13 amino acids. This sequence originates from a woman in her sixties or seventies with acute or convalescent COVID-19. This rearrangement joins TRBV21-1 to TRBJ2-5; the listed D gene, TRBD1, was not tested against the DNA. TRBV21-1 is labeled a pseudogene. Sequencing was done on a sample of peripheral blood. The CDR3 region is CASSKGRQLGQYF. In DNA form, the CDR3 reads TGTGCCAGCAGCAAAGGAAGACAACTGGGCCAGTACTTC.